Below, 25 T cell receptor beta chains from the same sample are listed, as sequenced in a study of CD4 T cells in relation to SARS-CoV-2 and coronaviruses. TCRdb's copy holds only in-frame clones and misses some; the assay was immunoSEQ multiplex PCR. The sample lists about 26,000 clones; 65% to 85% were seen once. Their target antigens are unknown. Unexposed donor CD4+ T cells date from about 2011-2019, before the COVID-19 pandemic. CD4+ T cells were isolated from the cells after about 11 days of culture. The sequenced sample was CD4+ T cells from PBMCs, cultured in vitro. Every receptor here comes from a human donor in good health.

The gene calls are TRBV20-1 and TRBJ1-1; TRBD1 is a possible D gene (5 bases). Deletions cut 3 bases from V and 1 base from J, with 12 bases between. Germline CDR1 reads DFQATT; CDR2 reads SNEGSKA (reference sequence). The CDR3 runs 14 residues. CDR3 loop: CSASGAGQNTEAFF. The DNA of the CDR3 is TGCAGTGCTAGTGGTGCCGGACAGAACACTGAAGCTTTCTTT.

The CDR3 sequence is CASGTYVGGGVEQYF. In nucleotides, the CDR3 is TGCGCCAGCGGGACATATGTTGGGGGCGGGGTCGAGCAGTACTTC. This chain uses TRBV5-1 with TRBJ2-7, with D tentatively TRBD1 or TRBD2 (6 bases each). There are 15 residues in the CDR3. Trimming stripped 7 bases from V and 6 bases from J, with 23 bases between. Germline CDR1 reads SGHRS; CDR2 reads YFSETQ.

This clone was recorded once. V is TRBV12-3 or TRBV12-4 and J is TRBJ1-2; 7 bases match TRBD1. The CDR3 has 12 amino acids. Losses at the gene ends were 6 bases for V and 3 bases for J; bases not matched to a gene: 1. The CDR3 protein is CASRGQYYGYTF. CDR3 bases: TGTGCCAGCAGGGGACAGTACTATGGCTACACCTTC.

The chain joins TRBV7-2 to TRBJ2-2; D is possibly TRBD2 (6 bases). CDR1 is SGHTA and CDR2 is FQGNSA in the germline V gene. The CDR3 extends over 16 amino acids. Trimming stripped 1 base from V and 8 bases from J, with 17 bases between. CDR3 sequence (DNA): TGTGCCAGCAGCTTAGTGTCTGGCCCCGGGGGTGGGGAGCTGTTTTTT. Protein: CASSLVSGPGGGELFF.

The CDR3 sequence is CASSLGSGQRGSPLHF. In DNA form, the CDR3 reads TGTGCCAGCAGCTTAGGTAGTGGACAGCGGGGTTCACCCCTCCACTTT. V is TRBV7-2 and J is TRBJ1-6, with D possibly TRBD1 on 6 matching bases. Trimming took off 1 base at V and 9 bases at J, with 16 bases between the two ends. This CDR3 spans 16 amino acids. Germline lookup yields CDR1 SGHTA and CDR2 FQGNSA.

In DNA, the CDR3 is TGTGCCAGCAGATCGGACAGTTTCAATGAAAAACTGTTTTTT. Translated, it gives CASRSDSFNEKLFF. The chain uses TRBV7-9 and TRBJ1-4; D possibly corresponds to TRBD1 (6 bases). This CDR3 spans 14 amino acids. Germline V lookup: CDR1 SEHNR, CDR2 FQNEAQ (reference sequence). Trimming left V 6 bases short and J 5 bases short, with 13 bases between.

The CDR3 here is CASSLVGDYGYTF. The CDR3 nucleotides are TGTGCCAGCAGTTTAGTAGGGGACTATGGCTACACCTTC. This chain uses TRBV12-3 or TRBV12-4 with TRBJ1-2; possible D gene TRBD1, 5 bases. The CDR3 has 13 residues. Trimming took 1 base from V and 3 from J, leaving 6 bases between them.

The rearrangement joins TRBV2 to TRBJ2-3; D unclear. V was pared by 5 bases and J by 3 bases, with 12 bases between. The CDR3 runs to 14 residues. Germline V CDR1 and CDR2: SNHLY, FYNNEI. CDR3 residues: CASSTDRGTDTQYF. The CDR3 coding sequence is TGTGCCAGCAGTACCGATCGTGGTACAGATACGCAGTATTTT.

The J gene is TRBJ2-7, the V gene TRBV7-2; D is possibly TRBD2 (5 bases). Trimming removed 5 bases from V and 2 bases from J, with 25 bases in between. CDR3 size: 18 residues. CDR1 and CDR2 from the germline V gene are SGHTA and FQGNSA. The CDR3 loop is CASSSLDGVETLPYEQYF. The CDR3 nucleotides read TGTGCCAGCAGCAGCCTGGACGGGGTAGAAACTTTACCCTACGAGCAGTACTTC.

CDR3 DNA: TGTGCCAGCAGTTACAGGACAGAGGATCAGCCCCAGCATTTT. Translation gives CASSYRTEDQPQHF. V and J are TRBV6-5 and TRBJ1-5; D perhaps matches TRBD1 (6 bases). The CDR3 length is 14 residues. Germline CDR1 reads MNHEY; CDR2 reads SVGAGI. Between the trimmed V and J ends, which lost 2 bases and 5 bases, there was a span of 10 bases.

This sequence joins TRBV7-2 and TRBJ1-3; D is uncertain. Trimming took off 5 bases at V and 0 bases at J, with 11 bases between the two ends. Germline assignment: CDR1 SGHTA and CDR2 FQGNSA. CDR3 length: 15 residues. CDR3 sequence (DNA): TGTGCCAGCAGCCCGCCTCAGATCTCTGGAAACACCATATATTTT. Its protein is CASSPPQISGNTIYF.

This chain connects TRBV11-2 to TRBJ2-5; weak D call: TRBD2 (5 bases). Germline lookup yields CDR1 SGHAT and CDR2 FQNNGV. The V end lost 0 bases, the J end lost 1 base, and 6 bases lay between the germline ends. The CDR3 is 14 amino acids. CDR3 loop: CASSLERVQETQYF. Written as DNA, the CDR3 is TGTGCCAGCAGCTTAGAGAGGGTCCAAGAGACCCAGTACTTC.

The CDR3 region has the DNA TGCGCCAGCAGCCAAGTTCACCGAGGAGACACTGAAGCTTTCTTT. Amino acid sequence: CASSQVHRGDTEAFF. V is TRBV4-3 and J is TRBJ1-1; D is unresolved. CDR1 is LGHNA and CDR2 is YSLEER in the germline V gene. The CDR3 runs 15 residues. V lost 1 base, J lost 3 bases, and 12 bases lay in between.

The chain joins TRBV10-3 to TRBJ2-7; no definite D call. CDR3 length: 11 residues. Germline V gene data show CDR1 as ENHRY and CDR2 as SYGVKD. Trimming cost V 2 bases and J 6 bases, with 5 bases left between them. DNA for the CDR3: TGTGCCATCAGTGAGACTCGCGAGCAGTACTTC. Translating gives CAISETREQYF.

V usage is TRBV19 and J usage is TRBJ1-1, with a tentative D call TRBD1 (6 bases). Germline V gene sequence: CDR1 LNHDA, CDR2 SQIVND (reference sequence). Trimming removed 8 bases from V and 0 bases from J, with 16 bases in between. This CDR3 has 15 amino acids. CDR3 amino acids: CASSAQRGVNTEAFF. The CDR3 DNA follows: TGTGCCAGTTCAGCCCAGAGGGGGGTGAACACTGAAGCTTTCTTT.

Written as DNA, the CDR3 is TGTGCCAGCAGCTTGGCCGGGTGGGCAGATACGCAGTATTTT. Encoded protein: CASSLAGWADTQYF. The genes are TRBV5-6 and TRBJ2-3; D is unclear. The CDR3 sequence is 14 residues long. The germline V and J ends were trimmed by 0 bases and 4 bases, with 9 bases remaining between them. Germline CDR1 and CDR2: SGHDT and YYEEEE.

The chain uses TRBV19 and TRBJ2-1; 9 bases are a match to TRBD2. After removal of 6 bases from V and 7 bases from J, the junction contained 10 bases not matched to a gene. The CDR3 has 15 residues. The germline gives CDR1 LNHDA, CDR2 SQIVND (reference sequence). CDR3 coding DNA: TGTGCCAGTAGCGATGGCGGGGGGGGAGGGAATGAGCAGTTCTTC. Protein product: CASSDGGGGGNEQFF.

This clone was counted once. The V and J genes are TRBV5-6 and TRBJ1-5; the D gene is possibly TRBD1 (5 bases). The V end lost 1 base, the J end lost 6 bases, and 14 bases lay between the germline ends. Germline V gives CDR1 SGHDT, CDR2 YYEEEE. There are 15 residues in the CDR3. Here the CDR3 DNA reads TGTGCCAGCAGCTTGCAGGGTATCGGTTTTCAGCCCCAGCATTTT. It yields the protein CASSLQGIGFQPQHF. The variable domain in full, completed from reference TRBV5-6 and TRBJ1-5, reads DAGVTQSPTHLIKTRGQQVTLRCSPKSGHDTVSWYQQALGQGPQFIFQYYEEEERQRGNFPDRFSGHQFPNYSSELNVNALLLGDSALYLCASSLQGIGFQPQHFGDGTRLSIL.

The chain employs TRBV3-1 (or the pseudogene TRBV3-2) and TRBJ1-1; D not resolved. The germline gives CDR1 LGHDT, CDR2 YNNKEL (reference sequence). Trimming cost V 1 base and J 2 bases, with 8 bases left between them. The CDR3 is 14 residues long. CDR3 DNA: TGTGCCAGCAGCCAAGGGTTAGTAAACACTGAAGCTTTCTTT. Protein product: CASSQGLVNTEAFF.

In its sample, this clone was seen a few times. As DNA, the CDR3 is TGTGCCAGCTCACCAATGGAGACCCAGTACTTC. Translation: CASSPMETQYF. This chain links TRBV18 with TRBJ2-5; the D is unclear. With 2 bases removed from V and 5 bases from J, the gap between germline ends came to 3 bases. The CDR3 runs to 11 residues. Germline CDR1 reads KGHSH; CDR2 reads LQKENI.

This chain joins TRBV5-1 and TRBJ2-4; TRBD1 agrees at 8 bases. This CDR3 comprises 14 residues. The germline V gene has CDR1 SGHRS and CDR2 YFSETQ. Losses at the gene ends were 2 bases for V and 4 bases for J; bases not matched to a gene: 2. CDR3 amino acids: CASSFQGAKNIQYF. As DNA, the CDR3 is TGCGCCAGCAGCTTTCAGGGGGCGAAAAACATTCAGTACTTC.

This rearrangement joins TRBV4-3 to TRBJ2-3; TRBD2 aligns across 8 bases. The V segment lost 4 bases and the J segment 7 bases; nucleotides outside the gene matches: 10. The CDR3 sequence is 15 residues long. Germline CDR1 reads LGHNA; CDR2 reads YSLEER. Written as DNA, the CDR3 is TGCGCCAGCAGCCGAGACCGAACTAGCGGAAATACGCAGTATTTT. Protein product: CASSRDRTSGNTQYF.

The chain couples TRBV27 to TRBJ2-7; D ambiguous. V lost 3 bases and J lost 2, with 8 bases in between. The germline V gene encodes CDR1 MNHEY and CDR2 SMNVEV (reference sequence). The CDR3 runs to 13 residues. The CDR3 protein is CASSFSDTYEQYF. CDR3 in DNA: TGTGCCAGCAGTTTCAGTGACACCTACGAGCAGTACTTC.

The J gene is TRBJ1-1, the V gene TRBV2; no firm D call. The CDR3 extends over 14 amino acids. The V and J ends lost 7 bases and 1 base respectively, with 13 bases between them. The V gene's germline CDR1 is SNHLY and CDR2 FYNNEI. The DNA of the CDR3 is TGTGCCAGCAAGTTGGCCCGAAGGAACACTGAAGCTTTCTTT. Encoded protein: CASKLARRNTEAFF.

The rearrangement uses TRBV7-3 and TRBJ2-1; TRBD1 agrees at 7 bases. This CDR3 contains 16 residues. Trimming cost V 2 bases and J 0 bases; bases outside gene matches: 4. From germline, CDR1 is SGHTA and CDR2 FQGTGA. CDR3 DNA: TGTGCCAGCAGCTTACGAGGGACAGTCTCCTACAATGAGCAGTTCTTC. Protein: CASSLRGTVSYNEQFF.